This T cell receptor (beta chain) is drawn from a study of blood T cell repertoires in COVID-19. About the research overall: Italy, Spain and the United States were the sources of the convalescent and acute COVID-19 samples.

Looked up from germline, CDR1 is LGHDT and CDR2 is YNNKEL (reference sequence). The CDR3 length is 17 residues. Deletions cut 1 base from V and 2 bases from J, with 18 bases between. Authors' processing steps: Amplification with reference gene primers provided the estimates of nucleated cell counts. Produced via immunoSEQ multiplex PCR; TCRdb's table is partial and in-frame only. Clone size and V and J calls were adopted from that table, with D and trimming inferred from the DNA. The sample consists of about 180,000 clones, roughly nine tenths of them appearing once. This clone was picked up one time.

V is TRBV3-1 (or the pseudogene TRBV3-2) and J is TRBJ2-7; tentatively, D is TRBD1 (5 bases). Material: peripheral blood. This sequence was found in a man aged 65 to 85 with active or convalescent COVID-19. CDR3 protein: CASSQGLGPGATYEQYF. As DNA, the CDR3 is TGTGCCAGCAGCCAAGGCCTAGGTCCTGGGGCCACCTACGAGCAGTACTTC.